This T cell receptor (beta chain) is drawn from a study of cytomegalovirus exposure and HLA in healthy donors. Findings and caveats of the study: Reportedly, fewer N-insertions than the approximately 700-donor mean appeared in an Asian-associated ancestry cluster in a later analysis. Further analysis was carried out later, and it showed several of the most significant clusters appearing linked to common viral pathogens.

With V trimmed by 5 bases and J by 6 bases, 8 bases remained unmatched. This CDR3 has 15 residues. Germline CDR1 reads MNHNS; CDR2 reads SASEGT. With 60 Vbeta and 13 Jbeta primers, the PCR was carried out. Sequencing was performed with immunoSEQ multiplex PCR; in TCRdb, only in-frame clones are kept and a portion is missing. The profile shows about 110,000 clones, 70% of them singletons. As to this clone: What it recognizes is unknown.

The V call is TRBV6-1, the J call TRBJ1-1; 11 nucleotides match TRBD1. This clonotype originated in a man between 25 and 39 years old in good health and CMV-seropositive. Sequencing used PBMCs. The DNA for the CDR3 is TGTGCCAGCAGTTCCCGGTGGACAGGGGGCTCTGAAGCTTTCTTT. This codes for CASSSRWTGGSEAFF.